One and the same sample provided the 21 T cell receptor beta chains below, sequenced in a study of shared clonotypes between healthy human individuals. Clones were read by immunoSEQ multiplex PCR, and TCRdb kept only the in-frame ones, dropping some. The sample records some 500,000 clones, about 96% being singletons. Sequenced material: naive CD4+ T cells sorted from blood. As to subset: CD45RA+ positively selected. The receptors stem from a woman aged 25-40 years in good health.

The chain employs TRBV10-3 and TRBJ2-1; D ambiguous. Germline lookup yields CDR1 ENHRY and CDR2 SYGVKD. The V end lost 2 bases, the J end lost 6 bases, and 17 bases lay between the germline ends. The CDR3 extends over 16 amino acids. The CDR3 protein is CAISEAIGQRGNEQFF. The CDR3 DNA is TGTGCCATCAGTGAGGCGATCGGCCAGCGTGGCAATGAGCAGTTCTTC.

The rearrangement uses TRBV4-1 and TRBJ2-7, with D perhaps TRBD2 (6 bases). V lost 6 bases to trimming and J lost 2 bases, with 17 bases between them. The CDR3 loop spans 15 amino acids. Germline V CDR1 and CDR2: MGHRA, YSYEKL. CDR3 protein: CASRRTGTQTYEQYF. CDR3 nucleotide sequence: TGCGCCAGCAGACGTACCGGGACTCAAACCTACGAGCAGTACTTC.

The chain links TRBV25-1 to TRBJ2-5; 9 bases map to TRBD2. After removal of 8 bases from V and 5 bases from J, the junction contained 9 bases not matched to a gene. This CDR3 region has 14 residues. CDR1 is MGHDK and CDR2 is SYGVNS in the germline V gene. As DNA, the CDR3 is TGTGCCAGCGCCTATAGCGGGAGTTATGAGACCCAGTACTTC. Translated, it gives CASAYSGSYETQYF.

The V gene is TRBV28, the J gene TRBJ1-2; perhaps TRBD1 as D (6 bases). The germline gives CDR1 MDHEN, CDR2 SYDVKM. The CDR3 extends over 13 amino acids. V was trimmed by 6 bases and J by 2 bases, leaving 10 bases between them. Here the CDR3 DNA reads TGTGCCAGCAGAGATACAGGGAACTATGGCTACACCTTC. Its translation is CASRDTGNYGYTF.

CDR3 protein: CASSLWGEGTEAFF. The CDR3 DNA follows: TGTGCCAGCAGTTTATGGGGGGAGGGCACTGAAGCTTTCTTT. The chain carries TRBV28 and TRBJ1-1, with D possibly being TRBD1 (5 bases). The CDR3 loop spans 14 amino acids. Trimming removed 0 bases at V and 4 bases at J, with 9 bases between. Germline-derived CDR1 and CDR2 are MDHEN and SYDVKM.

The rearrangement joins TRBV4-2 to TRBJ2-7, with D maybe TRBD2 (6 bases). The CDR3 length is 15 residues. With 5 bases removed from V and 2 bases from J, the gap between germline ends came to 16 bases. Germline loops: CDR1 LGHNA, CDR2 YNFKEQ. CDR3: CASSDSGSYTYEQYF. The CDR3 coding sequence is TGTGCCAGCAGCGATAGCGGATCCTACACCTACGAGCAGTACTTC.

J is TRBJ2-7 and V is TRBV7-8; tentatively, D is TRBD2 (5 bases). This CDR3 has 15 residues. In germline, CDR1 is SGHVS, CDR2 FQNEAQ. V lost 1 base to trimming and J lost 9 bases, with 19 bases between them. Written as DNA, the CDR3 is TGTGCCAGCAGCTTAGGAGAGGGAAATGGCGAAAGGCAGTACTTC. Translated, it gives CASSLGEGNGERQYF.

V and J are TRBV11-3 and TRBJ2-2; 9 nucleotides line up with TRBD2. With 2 bases clipped from V and 4 bases from J, the junction kept 5 bases outside the gene matches. This CDR3 has 16 amino acids. Germline CDR1 SGHNT, CDR2 YENEEA. This chain's CDR3 is CASSLLAGDVTGELFF. As DNA, the CDR3 is TGTGCCAGCAGCTTATTAGCGGGAGACGTCACCGGGGAGCTGTTTTTT.

The chain links TRBV29-1 to TRBJ1-2; D may be TRBD1 (6 bases). V lost 5 bases, J lost 4 bases, and 20 bases lay in between. Germline values: CDR1 SQVTM, CDR2 ANQGSEA. This CDR3 spans 15 amino acids. CDR3 residues: CSVPPLPRGGYGYTF. CDR3 nucleotide sequence: TGCAGCGTTCCCCCCCTCCCCAGGGGCGGCTATGGCTACACCTTC.

The chain employs TRBV19 and TRBJ2-1; TRBD1 is a possible D gene (6 bases). Germline assignment: CDR1 LNHDA and CDR2 SQIVND (reference sequence). V lost 6 bases to trimming and J lost 9 bases, with 12 bases between them. CDR3 length: 12 residues. The CDR3 DNA reads TGTGCCAGTAGCACAGGGTCCCCTGAGCAGTTCTTC. Translated, it gives CASSTGSPEQFF.

The chain recombines TRBV4-1 with TRBJ2-5, with TRBD2 matching over 9 bases. Per germline, CDR1 MGHRA and CDR2 YSYEKL. The CDR3 runs to 16 residues. V shed 3 bases and J 5 bases; nucleotides not matched to a gene: 10. The DNA of the CDR3 is TGCGCCAGCAGCCAGGGCGGTAGCGGGAGTATTGAGACCCAGTACTTC. Protein sequence: CASSQGGSGSIETQYF.

The CDR3 coding sequence is TGTGCCAGTAGAGTAGCGGGAGACGCCGGGGAGCTGTTTTTT. The encoded protein is CASRVAGDAGELFF. The chain combines TRBV19 with TRBJ2-2, with 9 bases that match TRBD2. Germline-derived CDR1 and CDR2 are LNHDA and SQIVND (reference sequence). The CDR3 covers 14 residues. V lost 6 bases to trimming and J lost 6 bases; unmatched junction nucleotides: 5.

To note about this clone: Other nucleotide sequences from this sample produce the same CDR3. The rearrangement joins TRBV18 to TRBJ1-1; D gene ambiguous. The germline gives CDR1 KGHSH, CDR2 LQKENI. Trimming took off 6 bases at V and 2 bases at J, with 10 bases between the two ends. This CDR3 spans 13 amino acids. CDR3 amino acids: CASSPNPNTEAFF. CDR3 DNA sequence: TGTGCCAGCTCTCCCAACCCCAACACTGAAGCTTTCTTT.

The chain joins TRBV7-6 to TRBJ2-5; TRBD2 might be the D (6 bases). CDR3 length: 13 amino acids. CDR1 SGHVS and CDR2 FNYEAQ come from the germline V gene. Trimming removed 6 bases from V and 2 bases from J, with 10 bases in between. The CDR3 sequence is CASREGTQETQYF. CDR3 in DNA: TGTGCCAGCAGGGAGGGGACGCAAGAGACCCAGTACTTC.

The chain uses TRBV30 and TRBJ2-4, with D perhaps being TRBD1 or TRBD2 (5 bases each). The germline V gene encodes CDR1 GTSNPN and CDR2 SVGIG (reference sequence). V was shortened by 3 bases and J by 8 bases, with 17 bases between the two germline ends. This CDR3 region has 14 residues. DNA of the CDR3: TGTGCCTGGAGCGAGGGGCAGATCCTTGACATTCAGTACTTC. It specifies CAWSEGQILDIQYF.

V gene TRBV7-2 combines with J gene TRBJ1-2; D perhaps matches TRBD1 (6 bases). Trimming took 4 bases from V and 8 from J, leaving 17 bases between them. Looked up from germline, CDR1 is SGHTA and CDR2 is FQGNSA. This CDR3 contains 14 residues. The CDR3 region has the DNA TGTGCCAGCAGCTCCCCGGGACAATCGGCCGGCTACACCTTC. The encoded protein is CASSSPGQSAGYTF.

The V and J genes are TRBV19 and TRBJ2-7; 10 bases are a match to TRBD1. V shed 4 bases and J 6 bases; nucleotides not matched to a gene: 9. From germline, CDR1 is LNHDA and CDR2 SQIVND (reference sequence). The CDR3 is made up of 15 amino acids. CDR3 DNA sequence: TGTGCCAGTAGTAGAGCCGGGACAGGGGTTCGCGAGCAGTACTTC. It encodes CASSRAGTGVREQYF. The whole variable domain, remainder taken from reference TRBV19 and TRBJ2-7, is DGGITQSPKYLFRKEGQNVTLSCEQNLNHDAMYWYRQDPGQGLRLIYYSQIVNDFQKGDIAEGYSVSREKKESFPLTVTSAQKNPTAFYLCASSRAGTGVREQYFGPGTRLTVT.

The V gene is TRBV10-3, the J gene TRBJ1-1; D is ambiguous. From germline, CDR1 is ENHRY and CDR2 SYGVKD. Trimming took 3 bases from V and 0 from J, leaving 5 bases between them. This CDR3 is built from 13 residues. The CDR3: CAISEAMNTEAFF. Here the CDR3 DNA reads TGTGCCATCAGTGAAGCCATGAACACTGAAGCTTTCTTT.

V and J are TRBV10-3 and TRBJ2-7; 8 nucleotides match TRBD1. V shed 3 bases, J shed 5 bases, and the junction held 0 bases outside the gene matches. There are 12 residues in the CDR3. The germline V gene has CDR1 ENHRY and CDR2 SYGVKD. The CDR3 region is CAISEQGDEQYF. The CDR3 DNA follows: TGTGCCATCAGTGAACAGGGGGACGAGCAGTACTTC.

The chain uses TRBV7-8 and TRBJ2-7; D call uncertain. The CDR3 runs 15 residues. V was pared by 1 base and J by 0 bases, with 10 bases between. Germline V CDR1 and CDR2: SGHVS, FQNEAQ. The CDR3 here is CASSLGIGNSYEQYF. As DNA, the CDR3 is TGTGCCAGCAGCTTAGGGATCGGTAACTCCTACGAGCAGTACTTC.

In this sample, this clone turned up once. The chain is built from TRBV7-9 and TRBJ2-7, with D perhaps given as TRBD1 or TRBD2 (5 bases each). The CDR3 length is 15 residues. Trimming shortened V by 0 bases and J by 0 bases, and 9 bases separated the two germline ends. Germline CDR1 and CDR2: SEHNR and FQNEAQ (reference sequence). CDR3 loop: CASSLAWDGSYEQYF. CDR3 DNA sequence: TGTGCCAGCAGCTTAGCATGGGACGGCTCCTACGAGCAGTACTTC.